The 18 T cell receptor beta chains below all came from one sample that was sequenced in a study of T cells in Graves' hyperthyroidism and ophthalmopathy (dated by TCRdb to the late 2010s). The protocol used for the library was multiplex PCR. TCRdb lists the instrument as Illumina HiSeq 2000. Amplification of TCR beta CDR3 regions was carried out from RNA transcripts. The first round of RT-PCR for the TCR CDR3 was performed with the HTBI primer set and the Qiagen OneStep RT-PCR kit. TCRdb reran the public reads through fastp at Q25 and MiXCR, keeping productive beta chains. All rows with the same CDR3 protein become a single entry with the most common DNA and genes. The sample contains approximately 330,000 distinct CDR3 sequences, approximately 13% of them found a single time. In total, the top ten clones hold 34% of the sample. The sample consisted of blood. Receptor source: a woman aged 40 to 55 with Graves' ophthalmopathy.

The chain recombines TRBV30 with TRBJ1-4; possible D gene TRBD1, 5 bases. The CDR3 spans 15 residues. Germline CDR1 reads GTSNPN; CDR2 reads SVGIG (reference sequence). Trimming removed 2 bases at V and 4 bases at J, with 14 bases between. In DNA, the CDR3 is TGTGCCTGGAGTTTATCGGGACTGATTAATGAAAAACTGTTTTTT. Translated: CAWSLSGLINEKLFF.

This clonotype was seen repeatedly, ten times or more. The chain joins TRBV10-3 to TRBJ2-3; 7 bases line up with TRBD2. The germline V gene encodes CDR1 ENHRY and CDR2 SYGVKD. CDR3 length: 16 residues. V gave up 3 bases and J gave up 6 bases; unmatched junction bases: 12. CDR3 protein: CAISEGPGLDRDTQYF. Here the CDR3 DNA reads TGTGCCATCAGTGAAGGCCCCGGACTAGATCGGGATACGCAGTATTTT.

This clonotype was recorded at least ten times. The J gene is TRBJ2-7, the V gene TRBV12-3 or TRBV12-4, with D unclear. CDR3 length equals 10 residues. Trimming removed 8 bases from V and 7 bases from J, with 9 bases in between. The CDR3 reads CASGYREQYF. CDR3 nucleotides: TGTGCCAGCGGATACAGAGAGCAGTACTTC.

V and J are TRBV4-2 and TRBJ2-5, with 8 nucleotides matching TRBD2. V dropped 1 base and J dropped 2; count of bases not matched to a gene: 6. Germline V lookup: CDR1 LGHNA, CDR2 YNFKEQ. CDR3 size: 16 residues. CDR3 residues: CASSQAATSEQETQYF. The CDR3, as DNA: TGTGCCAGCAGCCAAGCGGCGACTAGCGAACAAGAGACCCAGTACTTC.

Of note for this clonotype: A much larger clone differs by one base, so this may be a read error. J is TRBJ2-5 and V is TRBV10-3, with TRBD1 identical over 10 bases. The V gene end was trimmed by 10 bases and the J gene end by 4 bases; junction bases not matched to a gene: 12. Germline V gene data show CDR1 as ENHRY and CDR2 as SYGVKD. The CDR3 extends over 15 amino acids. The CDR3 is CATKTGTGAVETQYF. The CDR3 nucleotides read TGTGCCACCAAAACCGGGACAGGGGCCGTAGAGACCCAGTACTTC.

This clonotype was recorded a few times. The V and J genes are TRBV5-8 and TRBJ2-3; D is ambiguous. CDR3 length: 14 residues. Trimming pared 0 bases from V and 1 base from J, leaving 6 bases between. Per the germline V gene, CDR1 is SGHTS and CDR2 is YDEGEE. CDR3 nucleotide sequence: TGTGCCAGCAGCTTGGTTAGTCGCACAGATACGCAGTATTTT. Its translation: CASSLVSRTDTQYF.

A word on this clonotype: This likely comes from a read error, as the CDR3 has no conserved phenylalanine or tryptophan at its end. The chain combines TRBV28 with TRBJ2-1; 10 positions match TRBD2. Germline V gene lookup returns CDR1 MDHEN and CDR2 SYDVKM. The CDR3 is made up of 16 amino acids. The ends lost 11 bases at V and 6 bases at J; junction bases unmatched: 16. The DNA for the CDR3 is TGTGCCGGGGGGCCAAGTTCTAGCGGGAGCCCCAATGAGCAGTTCCTC. Protein product: CAGGPSSSGSPNEQFL.

This clonotype occurred a few times. The rearrangement joins TRBV7-8 to TRBJ2-7; D gene uncertain. The CDR3 is made up of 16 amino acids. Germline CDR1 reads SGHVS; CDR2 reads FQNEAQ. Trimming removed 2 bases at V and 2 bases at J, with 16 bases between. The CDR3 DNA follows: TGTGCCAGCAGCTTAATGGGTAACCGAATCACCTACGAGCAGTACTTC. Its protein is CASSLMGNRITYEQYF.

This rearrangement joins TRBV9 to TRBJ2-1, with TRBD2 identical over 7 bases. Germline values: CDR1 SGDLS, CDR2 YYNGEE. V trimming: 0 bases; J trimming: 3 bases; junction bases outside the gene matches: 9. The length of the CDR3 is 17 residues. CDR3 DNA: TGTGCCAGCAGCGTAGCTGTAGGACTAGTCGGCTACAATGAGCAGTTCTTC. Translation: CASSVAVGLVGYNEQFF.

This clonotype has just a few counts. The rearrangement links TRBV7-9 to TRBJ1-2; tentatively, D is TRBD1 (6 bases). Germline V gene data show CDR1 as SEHNR and CDR2 as FQNEAQ (reference sequence). This CDR3 has 19 amino acids. The V gene lost 1 base and the J gene lost 6 bases, with 27 bases spanning the gap. CDR3 bases: TGTGCCAGCAGCTTAGGGGGCCGAAACAGGGTGATTTCCGTCAATGGCTACACCTTC. Amino acid sequence: CASSLGGRNRVISVNGYTF.

There are many counts of this clonotype. The V and J genes are TRBV4-2 and TRBJ2-1; 9 positions match TRBD2. Per germline, CDR1 LGHNA and CDR2 YNFKEQ. There are 15 residues in the CDR3. V lost 1 base to trimming and J lost 4 bases; unmatched junction nucleotides: 2. The CDR3 region is CASSQGAGGYNEQFF. In DNA, the CDR3 is TGTGCCAGCAGCCAAGGAGCGGGGGGTTACAATGAGCAGTTCTTC.

This clonotype was seen more than once but under ten times. The chain uses TRBV7-2 and TRBJ2-7; TRBD2 matches at 7 bases. The V and J ends lost 3 bases and 2 bases, in that order; junction bases with no gene match: 4. Germline V gene lookup returns CDR1 SGHTA and CDR2 FQGNSA. This CDR3 comprises 14 residues. This CDR3 is CASSFASGPYEQYF. The CDR3 DNA follows: TGTGCCAGCAGCTTTGCTAGCGGCCCCTACGAGCAGTACTTC.

This clonotype was counted at least ten times. The chain employs TRBV30 and TRBJ2-7; 7 positions match TRBD2. Trimming removed 5 bases from V and 1 base from J; junction bases left unmatched: 8. This CDR3 comprises 14 residues. CDR1 is GTSNPN, CDR2 SVGIG, per germline (reference sequence). CDR3 residues: CAWGRGSRSYEQYF. CDR3 coding DNA: TGTGCCTGGGGGCGGGGGTCCCGTTCCTACGAGCAGTACTTC.

This clonotype was found many times. This rearrangement joins TRBV5-4 to TRBJ2-1, with D possibly matching TRBD1 (6 bases). CDR1 SGHNT and CDR2 YYREEE come from the germline V gene (reference sequence). This CDR3 region has 12 residues. V was clipped by 3 bases and J by 11 bases, with 12 bases between them. For the CDR3, the DNA is TGTGCCAGCAGCTCTACAGGGAGAAAGCAGTTCTTC. Translated, it gives CASSSTGRKQFF.

This clonotype was seen repeatedly, ten times or more. This chain joins TRBV9 and TRBJ2-1; 8 bases are a match to TRBD1. Germline CDR1 reads SGDLS; CDR2 reads YYNGEE. The CDR3 has 17 amino acids. V lost 3 bases and J lost 5; bases outside the gene matches: 13. As DNA, the CDR3 is TGTGCCAGCAGCGGAAGCCAGGGGGCAGTTTTGGACAATGAGCAGTTCTTC. Translation: CASSGSQGAVLDNEQFF.

In this sample, this clonotype turned up many times. V and J are TRBV20-1 and TRBJ2-3, with 7 bases fitting TRBD2. V lost 6 bases and J lost 8; bases outside the gene matches: 11. Germline assignment: CDR1 DFQATT and CDR2 SNEGSKA (reference sequence). This CDR3 comprises 13 residues. The CDR3 here is CSARLAEQGTQYF. CDR3 sequence (DNA): TGCAGTGCCAGACTAGCAGAGCAGGGTACGCAGTATTTT.

This clonotype was recorded many times. V is TRBV20-1 and J is TRBJ2-7; D is uncertain. CDR1 and CDR2 (germline): DFQATT, SNEGSKA (reference sequence). This CDR3 is 14 amino acids long. Trimming left V 0 bases short and J 0 bases short, with 9 bases between. CDR3 sequence: CSARDYVGSYEQYF. CDR3 nucleotide sequence: TGCAGTGCTAGAGATTACGTTGGCTCCTACGAGCAGTACTTC.

V and J are TRBV20-1 and TRBJ2-5; TRBD2 matches at 7 bases. The CDR3 loop spans 14 amino acids. The ends lost 6 bases at V and 10 bases at J; junction bases unmatched: 17. The germline V gene has CDR1 DFQATT and CDR2 SNEGSKA (reference sequence). The CDR3 DNA reads TGCAGTGCGAAAGTCTCGGGGGGAGGGCCTGTCCAGTACTTC. Residues: CSAKVSGGGPVQYF.